This T cell receptor beta chain appears in the sequencing data of a study of shared clonotypes between healthy human individuals. The method was immunoSEQ multiplex PCR; TCRdb's version includes in-frame clones alone and lacks a portion of them. The data contain around 1.1 million clones, roughly 74% of them singletons. J was trimmed by 7 bases and V by 0 bases; bases with no gene match: 13. Germline CDR1 SGHRS, CDR2 YFSETQ. The CDR3 has 18 amino acids. The source is a man aged 18-30 years in good health. Some clones in this sample may be carry-over from other donors' samples. The specimen was memory CD4+ T cells from PBMCs. The sample's subset: CD45RA-negative fraction. The chain joins TRBV5-1 to TRBJ1-2; TRBD1 aligns across 12 bases. The CDR3 region is CASSLEGPLGQGASGYTF. CDR3 coding DNA: TGCGCCAGCAGCTTGGAGGGGCCTTTGGGACAGGGGGCTTCTGGCTACACCTTC.